Listed here is a single T cell receptor (beta chain). This sample was taken from a study of sequential checkpoint blockade in melanoma. Overall study context: First-line arms were nivolumab then ipilimumab, or the reverse, randomized 1:1. After both sequences, patients received maintenance nivolumab.

Measured with immunoSEQ multiplex PCR; TCRdb has only the in-frame clones, and not every one. The table has roughly 12,000 clones, 60% to 75% seen once. Described treatment: randomized to nivolumab then ipilimumab (arm A) or the reverse (arm B). None of the patients previously received DNA-damaging chemotherapy. PBMC sorting kept live CD3+CD8+ cells without CD19 or CD56. In germline, CDR1 is SNHLY, CDR2 FYNNEI. V was pared by 9 bases and J by 6 bases, with 4 bases of the junction left unmatched. This CDR3 has 12 amino acids. The chain links TRBV2 to TRBJ1-1, with 10 bases identical to TRBD1. This clonotype originated in a human donor with melanoma. Sequencing was performed on CD8+ T cells sorted from blood (inferred from file names), taken from a patient given nivolumab and ipilimumab in sequence. This chain's CDR3 is CARVGQGAEAFF. DNA of the CDR3: TGTGCCAGGGTCGGACAGGGGGCTGAAGCTTTCTTT.